The rows below give T cell receptor beta chains drawn from one sample of a study of Graves' ophthalmopathy and Graves' hyperthyroidism. MiXCR, applied by TCRdb to the multiplex PCR reads, yields one record per CDR3 protein. The data contain roughly 610,000 distinct CDR3 sequences, 22% of them singletons. Sequenced sample: peripheral blood. The receptors originated from a woman younger than 35 with stable Graves' hyperthyroidism. Some clones in this sample may be carry-over from other donors' samples. The conserved cysteine and the conserved F or W are not part of the CDR3 here. Fields, in order: clone size, V gene, CDR3 protein. Size tells how often a clone was seen, or its class if it is expanded.

clone size: many
V gene: TRBV6-1
CDR3 protein: ASSGFGDSGANVLT

clone size: many
V gene: TRBV2
CDR3 protein: ASKQTRSGQETQY

clone size: many
V gene: TRBV11-1
CDR3 protein: ASSSSGSGGHQPQH

clone size: few
V gene: TRBV20-1
CDR3 protein: SAREGRSSYNSPLH

clone size: many
V gene: TRBV6-5
CDR3 protein: ASSLTEYEQY

clone size: many
V gene: TRBV5-1
CDR3 protein: ASSLPGETQY

clone size: many
V gene: TRBV25-1
CDR3 protein: ASSGVPAGGPREAF

clone size: many
V gene: TRBV7-9
CDR3 protein: ASSSKSVSIYEQY

clone size: many
V gene: TRBV6-2/TRBV6-3
CDR3 protein: ASSYGQLNYGYT

clone size: many
V gene: TRBV27
CDR3 protein: ASERTNTGELF

clone size: many
V gene: TRBV6-5
CDR3 protein: ASSYSRAGGAGNTIY